This TCR beta chain was sequenced during a study of CD8 T cells in ankylosing spondylitis. By quantitative 5'-RACE with molecular barcodes, the TCR beta libraries were made. TCRdb itself ran the 5' RACE reads through MiXCR, one entry per CDR3 protein. The repertoire holds about 240,000 distinct CDR3 sequences, 8% to 9.5% seen once, with approximately 7% in the top ten. In regard to this clonotype: The target antigen is unknown.

Study-wide results and limits: Seemingly distinctive of ankylosing spondylitis blood was a TCR beta motif formed by eight highly homologous variants. Enrichment of disease-linked clones was reportedly significant in matched ankylosing spondylitis synovial fluid.

Germline-derived CDR1 and CDR2 are SGHAT and FQNNGV. The CDR3 loop spans 15 amino acids. V lost 1 base, J lost 4 bases, and 13 bases lay in between. The receptor comes from a male donor with ankylosing spondylitis or in good health (not recorded which). What was sequenced was blood, either unsorted or a sorted T cell fraction (not recorded which). The chain joins TRBV11-2 to TRBJ2-5; D ambiguous. The DNA for the CDR3 is TGTGCCAGCAGCTTAGGGGAACAGACGGTAGAGACCCAGTACTTC. This encodes CASSLGEQTVETQYF.